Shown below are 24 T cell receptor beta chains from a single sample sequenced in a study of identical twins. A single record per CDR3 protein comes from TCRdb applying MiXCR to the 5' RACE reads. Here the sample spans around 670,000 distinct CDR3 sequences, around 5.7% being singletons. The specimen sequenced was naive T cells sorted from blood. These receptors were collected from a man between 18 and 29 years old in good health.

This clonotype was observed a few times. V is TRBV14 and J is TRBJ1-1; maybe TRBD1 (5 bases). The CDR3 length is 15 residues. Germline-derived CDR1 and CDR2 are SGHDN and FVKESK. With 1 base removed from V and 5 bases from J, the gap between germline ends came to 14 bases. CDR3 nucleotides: TGTGCCAGCAGCCAAGCTTCCGGCAGGGCTACTGAAGCTTTCTTT. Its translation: CASSQASGRATEAFF.

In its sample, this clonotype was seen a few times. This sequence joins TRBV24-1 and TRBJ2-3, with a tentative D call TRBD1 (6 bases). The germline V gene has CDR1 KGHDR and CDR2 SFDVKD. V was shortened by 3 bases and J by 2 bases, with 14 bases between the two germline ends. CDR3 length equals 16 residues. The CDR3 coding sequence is TGTGCCACCAGTGATCCGGGCCGGGGACACACAGATACGCAGTATTTT. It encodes CATSDPGRGHTDTQYF.

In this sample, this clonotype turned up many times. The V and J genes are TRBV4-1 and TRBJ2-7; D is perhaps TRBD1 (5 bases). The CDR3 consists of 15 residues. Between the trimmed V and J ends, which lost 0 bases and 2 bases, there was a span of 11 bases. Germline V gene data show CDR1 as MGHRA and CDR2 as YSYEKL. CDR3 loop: CASSQDPAGPYEQYV. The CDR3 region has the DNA TGCGCCAGCAGCCAAGATCCGGCAGGGCCCTACGAGCAGTACGTC.

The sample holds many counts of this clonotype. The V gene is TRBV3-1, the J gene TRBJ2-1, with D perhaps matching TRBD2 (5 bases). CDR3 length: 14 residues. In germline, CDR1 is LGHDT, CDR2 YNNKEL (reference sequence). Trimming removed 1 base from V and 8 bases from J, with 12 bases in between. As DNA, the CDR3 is TGTGCCAGCAGCCAAGGCGGCGCCGGGGATGAGCAGTTCTTC. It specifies CASSQGGAGDEQFF.

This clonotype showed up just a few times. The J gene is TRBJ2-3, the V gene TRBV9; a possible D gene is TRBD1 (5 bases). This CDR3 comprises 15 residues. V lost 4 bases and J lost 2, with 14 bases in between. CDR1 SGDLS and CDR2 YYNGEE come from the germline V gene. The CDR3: CASSPRDRYTDTQYF. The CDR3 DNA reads TGTGCCAGCAGCCCCCGAGACAGATACACAGATACGCAGTATTTT.

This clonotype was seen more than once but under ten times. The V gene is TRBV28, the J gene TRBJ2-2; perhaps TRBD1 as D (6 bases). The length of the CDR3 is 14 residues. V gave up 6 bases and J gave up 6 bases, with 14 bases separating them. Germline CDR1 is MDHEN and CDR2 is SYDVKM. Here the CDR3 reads CASSYTGLAGELFF. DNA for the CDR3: TGTGCCAGCAGCTATACAGGGTTGGCCGGGGAGCTGTTTTTT.

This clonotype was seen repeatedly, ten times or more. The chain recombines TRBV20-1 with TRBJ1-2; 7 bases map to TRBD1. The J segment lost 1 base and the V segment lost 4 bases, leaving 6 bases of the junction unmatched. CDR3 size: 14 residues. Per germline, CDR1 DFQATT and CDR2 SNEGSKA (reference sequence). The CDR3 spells CSAKSRDSNYGYTF. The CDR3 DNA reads TGCAGTGCTAAGAGTCGGGACAGTAACTATGGCTACACCTTC.

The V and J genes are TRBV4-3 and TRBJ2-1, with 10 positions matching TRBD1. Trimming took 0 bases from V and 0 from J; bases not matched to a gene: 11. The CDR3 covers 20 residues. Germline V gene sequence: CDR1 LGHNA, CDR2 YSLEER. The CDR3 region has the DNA TGCGCCAGCAGCCAAGATCCGGACAGGGGGTCTCAAAGCTCCTACAATGAGCAGTTCTTC. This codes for CASSQDPDRGSQSSYNEQFF.

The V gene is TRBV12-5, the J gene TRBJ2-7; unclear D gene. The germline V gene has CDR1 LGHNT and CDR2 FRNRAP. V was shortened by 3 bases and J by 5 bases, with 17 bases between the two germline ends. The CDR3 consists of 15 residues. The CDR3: CASGFRCGSAHEQYV. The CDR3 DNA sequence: TGTGCTAGTGGTTTCAGATGCGGCAGTGCCCACGAGCAGTACGTC.

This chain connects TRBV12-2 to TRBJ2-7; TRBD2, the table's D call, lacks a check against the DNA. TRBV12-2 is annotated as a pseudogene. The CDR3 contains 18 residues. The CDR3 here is CASRFLSRDGEGASEQYV. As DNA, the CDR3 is TGTGCAAGTCGCTTTCTTAGTAGGGATGGGGAGGGGGCCTCCGAGCAGTACGTC.

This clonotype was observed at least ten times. The CDR3 coding sequence is TGCAGCGTTTCGGGACTCCACCTAGCGCAGTATTTT. Translating gives CSVSGLHLAQYF. The chain couples TRBV29-1 to TRBJ2-3; possible D gene TRBD2, 6 bases. The CDR3 has 12 residues. V lost 5 bases, J lost 10 bases, and 16 bases lay in between. CDR1 SQVTM and CDR2 ANQGSEA come from the germline V gene.

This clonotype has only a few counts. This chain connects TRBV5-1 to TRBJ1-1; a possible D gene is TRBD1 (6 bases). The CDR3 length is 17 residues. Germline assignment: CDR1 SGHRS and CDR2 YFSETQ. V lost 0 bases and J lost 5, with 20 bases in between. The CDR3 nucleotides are TGCGCCAGCAGCTTGGCCATCACAGGGCAGGTATTGACTGAAGCTTTCTTT. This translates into CASSLAITGQVLTEAFF.

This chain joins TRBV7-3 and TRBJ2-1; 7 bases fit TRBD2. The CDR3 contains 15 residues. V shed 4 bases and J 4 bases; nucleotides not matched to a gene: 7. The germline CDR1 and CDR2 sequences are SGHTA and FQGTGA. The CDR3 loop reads CASSYGGEGYNEQFF. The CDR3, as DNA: TGTGCCAGCAGCTACGGCGGGGAGGGATACAATGAGCAGTTCTTC.

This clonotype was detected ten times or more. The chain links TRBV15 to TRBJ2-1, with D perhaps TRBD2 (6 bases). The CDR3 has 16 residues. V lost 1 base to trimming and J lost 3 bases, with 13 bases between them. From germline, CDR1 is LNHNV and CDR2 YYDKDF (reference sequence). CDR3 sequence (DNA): TGTGCCACCAGCAGAGGACTAGTGACGGGCTACAATGAGCAGTTCTTC. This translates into CATSRGLVTGYNEQFF.

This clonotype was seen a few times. Here the CDR3 reads CASRSTTSGRAEAFF. The CDR3 nucleotides are TGTGCCAGCAGATCCACAACGTCCGGGAGAGCTGAAGCTTTCTTT. The chain has TRBV6-1 and TRBJ1-1; D is unclear. Germline loops: CDR1 MNHNS, CDR2 SASEGT. V lost 6 bases and J 6 bases, leaving 20 bases between the germline ends. The CDR3 has 15 residues.

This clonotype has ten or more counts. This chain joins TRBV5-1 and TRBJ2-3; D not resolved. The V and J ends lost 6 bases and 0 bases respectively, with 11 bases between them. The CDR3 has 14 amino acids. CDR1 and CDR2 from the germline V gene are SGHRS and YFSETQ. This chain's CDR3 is CASTEFSSTDTQYF. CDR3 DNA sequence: TGCGCCAGCACGGAGTTCTCTAGCACAGATACGCAGTATTTT.

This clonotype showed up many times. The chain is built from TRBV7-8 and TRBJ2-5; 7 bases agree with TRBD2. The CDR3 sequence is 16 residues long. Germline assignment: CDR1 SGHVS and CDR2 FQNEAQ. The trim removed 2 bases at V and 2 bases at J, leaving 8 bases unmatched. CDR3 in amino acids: CASSLRRETTQETQYF. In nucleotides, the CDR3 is TGTGCCAGCAGCTTACGGCGGGAGACGACTCAAGAGACCCAGTACTTC.

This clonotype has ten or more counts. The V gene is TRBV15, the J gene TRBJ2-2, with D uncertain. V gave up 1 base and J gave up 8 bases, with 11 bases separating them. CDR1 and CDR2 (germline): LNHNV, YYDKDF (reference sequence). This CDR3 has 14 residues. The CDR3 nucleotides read TGTGCCACCAGCAGAGCTTCTTTTAGGGGGGAGCTGTTTTTT. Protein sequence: CATSRASFRGELFF. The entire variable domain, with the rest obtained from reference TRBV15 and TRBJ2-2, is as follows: DAMVIQNPRYQVTQFGKPVTLSCSQTLNHNVMYWYQQKSSQAPKLLFHYYDKDFNNEADTPDNFQSRRPNTSFCFLDIRSPGLGDTAMYLCATSRASFRGELFFGEGSRLTVL.

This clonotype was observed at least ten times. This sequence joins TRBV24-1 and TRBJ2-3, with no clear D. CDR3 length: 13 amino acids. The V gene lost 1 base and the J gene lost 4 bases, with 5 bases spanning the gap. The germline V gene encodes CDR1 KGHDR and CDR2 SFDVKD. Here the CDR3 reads CATSDFSADTQYF. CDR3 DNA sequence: TGTGCCACCAGTGATTTTTCGGCAGATACGCAGTATTTT.

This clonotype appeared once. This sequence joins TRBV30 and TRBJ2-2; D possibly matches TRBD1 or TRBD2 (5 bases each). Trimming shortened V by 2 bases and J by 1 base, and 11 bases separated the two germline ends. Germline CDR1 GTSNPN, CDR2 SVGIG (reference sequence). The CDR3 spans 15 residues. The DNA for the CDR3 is TGTGCCTGGAGTCCACTTGGGGGGAACACCGGGGAGCTGTTTTTT. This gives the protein CAWSPLGGNTGELFF.

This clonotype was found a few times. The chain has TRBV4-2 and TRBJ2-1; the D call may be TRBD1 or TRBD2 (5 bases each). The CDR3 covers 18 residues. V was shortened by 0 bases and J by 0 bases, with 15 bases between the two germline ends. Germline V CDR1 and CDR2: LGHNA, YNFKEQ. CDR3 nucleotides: TGTGCCAGCAGCCAAGATCGAGGGGAAAAAAGCTCCTACAATGAGCAGTTCTTC. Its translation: CASSQDRGEKSSYNEQFF.

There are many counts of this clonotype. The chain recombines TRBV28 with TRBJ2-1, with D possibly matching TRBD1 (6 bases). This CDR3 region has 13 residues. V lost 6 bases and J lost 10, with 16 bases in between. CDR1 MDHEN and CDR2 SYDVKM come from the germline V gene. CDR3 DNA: TGTGCCAGCAGCAAACTCAGGGGTTTAGAGCAGTTCTTC. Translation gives CASSKLRGLEQFF.

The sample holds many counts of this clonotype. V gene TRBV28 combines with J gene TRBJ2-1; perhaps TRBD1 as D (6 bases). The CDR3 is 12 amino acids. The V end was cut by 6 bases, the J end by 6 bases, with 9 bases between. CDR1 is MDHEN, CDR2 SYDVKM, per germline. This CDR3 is CASREDSNEQFF. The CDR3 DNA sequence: TGTGCCAGCAGGGAGGACAGCAATGAGCAGTTCTTC.

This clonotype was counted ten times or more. This chain's CDR3 is CSVSDKSSYNEQFF. The CDR3 coding sequence is TGCAGCGTTAGCGACAAGAGCTCCTACAATGAGCAGTTCTTC. The gene calls are TRBV29-1 and TRBJ2-1; D is unresolved. Germline-derived CDR1 and CDR2 are SQVTM and ANQGSEA. The CDR3 sequence is 14 residues long. V lost 5 bases, J lost 0 bases, and 11 bases lay in between.